This passage covers 2 T cell receptor beta chains from one sample sequenced in a study of OX40 agonist ivuxolimab in advanced cancers. Sequenced by immunoSEQ multiplex PCR; TCRdb stores in-frame clones only, minus some. The sample holds roughly 90,000 clones, under 95% seen once. Sample: CD4+ or CD8+ T cells sorted from blood, taken in a trial of the OX40 agonist ivuxolimab. The receptors were sampled from an adult with an advanced solid tumor such as melanoma, head and neck, liver or kidney cancer.

The CDR3 reads CASSPRQGPYEQYF. The CDR3 bases are TGTGCCAGCAGCCCCCGACAGGGACCCTACGAGCAGTACTTC. The chain has TRBV7-2 and TRBJ2-7; 7 bases match TRBD1. This CDR3 is 14 amino acids long. Germline values: CDR1 SGHTA, CDR2 FQGNSA. Trimming cost V 5 bases and J 2 bases; bases outside gene matches: 6.

This chain links TRBV6-5 with TRBJ1-4; D unclear. CDR1 is MNHEY, CDR2 SVGAGI, per germline. The V end lost 0 bases, the J end lost 7 bases, and 12 bases lay between the germline ends. CDR3 length: 15 residues. The CDR3 spells CASSYSIAWSEKLFF. The CDR3 nucleotides are TGTGCCAGCAGTTACTCGATTGCATGGAGTGAAAAACTGTTTTTT.